This T cell receptor (beta chain) was retrieved from a study of shared clonotypes between healthy human individuals. Whole-study context: Each donor's CD4 naive and CD4 memory cells filled three plates apiece, CD8 naive two, and CD8 memory one.

The protocol was immunoSEQ multiplex PCR, while the TCRdb copy is restricted to in-frame clones and leaves out a portion. The sample carries a few hundred thousand clones, around nine tenths recorded once. Germline V gene sequence: CDR1 MNHEY, CDR2 SVGAGI. V lost 0 bases and J 0 bases, leaving 8 bases between the germline ends. The CDR3 loop spans 15 amino acids. CD45RO+ cells joined CCR7-negative CD45RA+ TemRA cells to form CD8 memory. The V and J genes are TRBV6-5 and TRBJ1-1; D not resolved. The sequence came from a man aged 18 to 29 in good health. The sample was memory CD8+ T cells sorted from blood. Subset denoted: CD45RO+ cells pooled with CCR7-negative TemRA cells. The CDR3 region has the DNA TGTGCCAGCAGTTACTCGAACGGCATGAACACTGAAGCTTTCTTT. This gives the protein CASSYSNGMNTEAFF.